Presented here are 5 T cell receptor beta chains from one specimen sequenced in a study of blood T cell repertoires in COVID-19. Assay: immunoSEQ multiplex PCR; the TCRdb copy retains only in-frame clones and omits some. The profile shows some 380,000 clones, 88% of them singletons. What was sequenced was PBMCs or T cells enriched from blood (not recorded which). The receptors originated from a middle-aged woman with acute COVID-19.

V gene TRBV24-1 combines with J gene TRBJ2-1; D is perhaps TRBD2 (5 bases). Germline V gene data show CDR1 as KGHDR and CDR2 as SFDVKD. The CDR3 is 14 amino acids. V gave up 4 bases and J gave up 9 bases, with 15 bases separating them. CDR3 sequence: CATSDPPGGSEQFF. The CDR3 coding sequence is TGTGCCACCAGTGACCCCCCAGGAGGCAGTGAGCAGTTCTTC.

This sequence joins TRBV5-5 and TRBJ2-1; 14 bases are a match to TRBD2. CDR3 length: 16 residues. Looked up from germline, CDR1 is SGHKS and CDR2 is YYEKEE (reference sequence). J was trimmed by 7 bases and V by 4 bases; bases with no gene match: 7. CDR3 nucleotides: TGTGCCAGCAGCCCCCGGACTAGCGGGGGGTTTAATGAGCAGTTCTTC. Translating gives CASSPRTSGGFNEQFF.

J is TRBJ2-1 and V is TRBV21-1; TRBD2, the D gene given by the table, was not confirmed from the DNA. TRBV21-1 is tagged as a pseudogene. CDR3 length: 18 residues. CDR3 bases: TGTGCCAGCAGCAAAGGGGTGGAGACTAGCGGGGGGAGCGATGAGCAGTTCTTC. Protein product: CASSKGVETSGGSDEQFF.

The DNA of the CDR3 is TGTGCCAGATGGGGGGGCACTGAAGCTTTCTTT. Translation gives CARWGGTEAFF. This chain joins TRBV2 and TRBJ1-1, with TRBD1 as a possible D gene (5 bases). With 9 bases removed from V and 4 bases from J, the gap between germline ends came to 9 bases. Germline V CDR1 and CDR2: SNHLY, FYNNEI. The CDR3 length is 11 residues.

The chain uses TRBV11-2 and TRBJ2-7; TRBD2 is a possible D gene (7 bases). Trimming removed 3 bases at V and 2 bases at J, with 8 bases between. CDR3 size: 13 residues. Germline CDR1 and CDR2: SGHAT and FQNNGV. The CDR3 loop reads CASSFGGPYEQYF. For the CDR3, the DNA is TGTGCCAGCAGCTTCGGGGGGCCCTACGAGCAGTACTTC.